This paragraph reports one TCR beta chain. This clonotype occurred many times. Which antigen it targets is not known. Within one base of it there is no much larger clone, and no base qualities were kept. This record belongs to a study of spatial heterogeneity in lung cancer (dated by TCRdb to about 2019). Broadly, across the study: Beta-chain transcripts were consistently detected in greater numbers than alpha-chain transcripts, which likely reflects a higher abundance of beta-chain transcripts. In tumor regions, TCR transcript counts showed a strong correlation with a T cell transcriptional module score derived from matched bulk RNA-seq. In the raw uncorrected reads, each unique combination of TCR and UMI appeared on average more than ten times. The study quantitatively compared TCR alpha and beta repertoires across multiple tumor regions, matched nontumor lung and blood in non-small cell lung cancer. TCR repertoire features were related to nonsynonymous mutation counts determined by whole-exome sequencing of tumor tissue. Both alpha and beta chains were TCR-sequenced in samples taken at surgery, namely 220 tumor regions, 64 matched nontumor lung samples and around 53 PBMC samples. The study at large found these results: Confirming at a functional level the hypothesis that regional TCRs recognize regional mutations was considered to require additional single-cell paired TCR alpha and beta sequencing. The tumor nonsynonymous mutation count correlated with the number of expanded intratumoral alpha and beta TCRs. TCR-seq coverage of tumor T cells was estimated at only roughly 7.7% for alpha chains and 13% to 15% for beta chains. Counts of ubiquitous and regional expanded TCRs correlated with counts of ubiquitous and regional nonsynonymous mutations, respectively.

The time point label for this specimen denotes: sample taken at primary tumor resection. Samples were obtained from around 72 patients with early-stage, untreated non-small cell lung cancer from the lung TRACERx cohort. For TCR sequencing, whole RNA was extracted from tumor and nontumor lung tissue, or from cryopreserved PBMC samples, and no cell sorting was done. Patients were selected for TCR sequencing only if sufficient RNA was available from at least two tumor regions. Before selection, tumor and adjacent nontumor lung specimens were reviewed by a lung pathologist. From the germline V gene, CDR1 is SGHRS and CDR2 is YFSETQ. Including cysteine and phenylalanine, the CDR3 has 15 amino acids. CDR3 DNA is the only sequence kept; it has 45 bases, read in frame from the first base. Trimming at the junction amounts to 2 bases on V and 8 bases on J, and the germline ends lie 14 bases apart. Libraries came from 5' RACE. The sample was run on a NextSeq 500. The TCR library protocol attached a unique molecular identifier to each TCR cDNA molecule to allow correction of PCR and sequencing errors. For the original study's pipeline: Decombinator tools were used for TCR identification, UMI-based error correction and CDR3 extraction. TCRs above a frequency of 2 per 1,000, corresponding to the top 1% of the tumor frequency distribution, were defined as expanded. Expanded tumor TCRs statistically deemed absent (corrected P<0.05) from at least one tumor region were classed as regional, and all other expanded tumor TCRs were classed as ubiquitous. Renyi diversity was computed with the R vegan package after each repertoire had been subsampled 100 times to 5,000 TCRs. CDR3 similarity networks were constructed using string-kernel similarity of amino acid triplets, with links drawn between CDR3s whose pairwise similarity was above 0.82. TCRdb ran its own pipeline on the public reads, namely fastp trimming at Q25 and MiXCR clone calling, and kept in-frame beta chains. Rows matching on CDR3 protein sequence are summarized as one entry with the most common DNA and genes. The V and J calls shown here were made by TCRdb, not taken from the authors' results. The sample table contains 100,000 to 110,000 distinct CDR3 sequences; only one count was recorded for 4.4% of them. The top ten constitute around 20% of the sample.

This receptor chain uses TRBV5-1 and TRBJ1-6; matching of 5 bases hints at TRBD1 as the D gene. This clonotype was obtained from a male donor with early-stage non-small cell lung cancer. The sample in question was lung tumor tissue, obtained at surgery. The DNA is as follows: TGCGCCAGCAGCTTTACCGACAGAGGGTATTCACCCCTCCACTTT. The translation is CASSFTDRGYSPLHF.